These 29 T cell receptor beta chains originate from one sample sequenced in a study of shared clonotypes between healthy human individuals. Data came from immunoSEQ multiplex PCR; TCRdb stores just in-frame clones and leaves some out. The data hold a few million clones, with 90% to 95% observed a single time. The specimen sequenced was naive CD4+ T cells from PBMCs. Subset in this sample: CD45RA+ positively selected. The receptor set was obtained from a young man in good health. Some clones in this sample may be carry-over from other donors' samples.

A remark on this clone: The same CDR3 arises from other DNA sequences in this sample as well. This chain links TRBV29-1 with TRBJ1-2; the match to TRBD1 covers 12 bases. Trimming at V came to 7 bases and at J to 4 bases, leaving 1 base not matched to a gene. From germline, CDR1 is SQVTM and CDR2 ANQGSEA. The length of the CDR3 is 12 residues. Written as DNA, the CDR3 is TGCAGCGCGGGACAGGGGGCCTATGGCTACACCTTC. Amino acid sequence: CSAGQGAYGYTF.

The rearrangement uses TRBV6-5 and TRBJ2-3; TRBD2 is a possible D gene (5 bases). The CDR3 totals 12 residues. The ends were cut back, 6 bases at V and 6 bases at J, with 10 bases in the middle. Germline loops: CDR1 MNHEY, CDR2 SVGAGI. This CDR3 is CASRNPGDTQYF. The CDR3 DNA is TGTGCCAGCAGAAACCCGGGGGATACGCAGTATTTT.

V gene TRBV6-1 combines with J gene TRBJ1-2, with D perhaps matching TRBD1 (5 bases). The V end was cut by 2 bases, the J end by 3 bases, with 16 bases between. The germline gives CDR1 MNHNS, CDR2 SASEGT. The CDR3 length is 16 residues. The DNA for the CDR3 is TGTGCCAGCAGTGAAAGCGGGTCTTTAGGGGACTATGGCTACACCTTC. Translated: CASSESGSLGDYGYTF.

The chain uses TRBV29-1 and TRBJ2-5, with 10 bases aligning to TRBD1. Per germline, CDR1 SQVTM and CDR2 ANQGSEA. The CDR3 has 14 residues. V lost 7 bases, J lost 2 bases, and 7 bases stayed unmatched. DNA for the CDR3: TGCAGCGCCCCGCCGGGACAGGGGCAAGAGACCCAGTACTTC. This sequence encodes CSAPPGQGQETQYF.

The rearrangement joins TRBV27 to TRBJ2-3, with D maybe TRBD1 (6 bases). The CDR3 totals 13 residues. The V end was cut by 5 bases, the J end by 4 bases, with 10 bases between. CDR1 is MNHEY, CDR2 SMNVEV, per germline (reference sequence). In DNA, the CDR3 is TGTGCCAGCAGTCCACGGACAGCAGATACGCAGTATTTT. This encodes CASSPRTADTQYF.

This clone was detected only once. The chain carries TRBV25-1 and TRBJ1-1; 8 bases agree with TRBD1. This CDR3 contains 15 residues. Germline-derived CDR1 and CDR2 are MGHDK and SYGVNS. V was clipped by 1 base and J by 6 bases; unmatched bases: 7. CDR3 protein: CASSESKQGDAEAFF. CDR3 in DNA: TGTGCCAGCAGTGAATCAAAACAGGGGGACGCTGAAGCTTTCTTT. Together with reference TRBV25-1 and TRBJ1-1, the CDR3 gives the full variable domain: EADIYQTPRYLVIGTGKKITLECSQTMGHDKMYWYQQDPGMELHLIHYSYGVNSTEKGDLSSESTVSRIRTEHFPLTLESARPSHTSQYLCASSESKQGDAEAFFGQGTRLTVV.

The chain is built from TRBV6-5 and TRBJ1-3, with D possibly TRBD1 on 5 matching bases. CDR1 and CDR2 (germline): MNHEY, SVGAGI. The CDR3 contains 15 residues. V gave up 6 bases and J gave up 4 bases, with 16 bases separating them. This CDR3 reads CASRRGGSAGNTIYF. The CDR3 DNA reads TGTGCCAGCAGACGGGGGGGATCGGCCGGAAACACCATATATTTT.

This chain links TRBV4-1 with TRBJ2-6; perhaps TRBD1 as D (7 bases). V was pared by 2 bases and J by 2 bases, with 19 bases between. The CDR3 runs to 19 residues. Germline V gene lookup returns CDR1 MGHRA and CDR2 YSYEKL. The CDR3 DNA sequence: TGCGCCAGCAGCCAACACCAGGGGGAGGACGTCGCTGGGGCCAACGTCCTGACTTTC. Translation gives CASSQHQGEDVAGANVLTF.

The chain is built from TRBV28 and TRBJ2-2; D unclear. The V end was cut by 3 bases, the J end by 4 bases, with 12 bases between. This CDR3 comprises 15 residues. The germline V gene encodes CDR1 MDHEN and CDR2 SYDVKM. This CDR3 is CASSLGYKGTGELFF. CDR3 DNA sequence: TGTGCCAGCAGTTTGGGTTACAAGGGCACCGGGGAGCTGTTTTTT.

Points on this clone: Within the sample, other DNA sequences also encode this same CDR3. The chain joins TRBV14 to TRBJ1-1, with D unresolved. V lost 9 bases and J lost 0, with 11 bases in between. This CDR3 is built from 13 residues. Germline-derived CDR1 and CDR2 are SGHDN and FVKESK. CDR3 loop: CASSFGLNTEAFF. CDR3 DNA: TGTGCCAGTTCTTTCGGGTTGAACACTGAAGCTTTCTTT.

The rearrangement joins TRBV4-1 to TRBJ2-7; 7 bases match TRBD2. The CDR3 spans 15 residues. After removal of 1 base from V and 2 bases from J, the junction contained 5 bases not matched to a gene. The germline gives CDR1 MGHRA, CDR2 YSYEKL. For the CDR3, the DNA is TGCGCCAGCAGCCAAGGACTAGCCCCAACCTACGAGCAGTACTTC. This encodes CASSQGLAPTYEQYF.

The genes are TRBV5-1 and TRBJ1-5, with D possibly matching TRBD1 (5 bases). V lost 4 bases and J lost 9, with 23 bases in between. Germline CDR1 SGHRS, CDR2 YFSETQ. CDR3 length equals 16 residues. CDR3: CASSPSPGGASPPQHF. The CDR3 DNA reads as TGCGCCAGCAGCCCCAGCCCTGGCGGGGCCAGCCCGCCCCAGCATTTT.

The V call is TRBV27, the J call TRBJ2-1; 7 nucleotides align to TRBD1. The CDR3 totals 15 residues. Germline CDR1 and CDR2: MNHEY and SMNVEV (reference sequence). Trimming removed 3 bases from V and 1 base from J; junction bases left unmatched: 3. CDR3 in DNA: TGTGCCAGCAGTTTTGGGACAGCTTCCTACAATGAGCAGTTCTTC. Residues: CASSFGTASYNEQFF.

With respect to this clone: The same CDR3 can be traced to other DNA sequences in this sample. V gene TRBV7-3 combines with J gene TRBJ2-7; the D gene could be TRBD1 or TRBD2 (5 bases each). CDR3 length: 13 amino acids. Between the trimmed V and J ends, which lost 4 bases and 2 bases, there was a span of 9 bases. Germline V gene data show CDR1 as SGHTA and CDR2 as FQGTGA. The CDR3 sequence: CASSSRGPYEQYF. The DNA for the CDR3 is TGTGCCAGCAGCTCAAGGGGACCCTACGAGCAGTACTTC.

The table lists this clone with a count of one. The chain carries TRBV6-1 and TRBJ1-1; 8 bases are a match to TRBD1. With V trimmed by 6 bases and J by 5 bases, 5 bases remained unmatched. The CDR3 totals 13 residues. CDR1 MNHNS and CDR2 SASEGT come from the germline V gene. The CDR3 spells CASRLQGVTEAFF. CDR3 bases: TGTGCCAGCAGGCTACAGGGGGTGACTGAAGCTTTCTTT.

The chain links TRBV30 to TRBJ1-1, with D unresolved. The germline CDR1 and CDR2 sequences are GTSNPN and SVGIG (reference sequence). This CDR3 has 12 amino acids. V gave up 2 bases and J gave up 1 base, with 5 bases separating them. The CDR3 reads CAWSQANTEAFF. The CDR3 DNA follows: TGTGCCTGGAGTCAGGCGAACACTGAAGCTTTCTTT. Full variable domain (rest looked up from reference TRBV30 and TRBJ1-1): SQTIHQWPATLVQPVGSPLSLECTVEGTSNPNLYWYRQAAGRGLQLLFYSVGIGQISSEVPQNLSASRPQDRQFILSSKKLLLSDSGFYLCAWSQANTEAFFGQGTRLTVV.

This clone was detected once. In the same sample, other DNA sequences code for this CDR3. Written as DNA, the CDR3 is TGTGCCAGCAGTCTTGGGCCAAACACCGGGGAGCTGTTTTTT. It codes for CASSLGPNTGELFF. The genes are TRBV11-3 and TRBJ2-2, with unresolved D. The CDR3 has 14 amino acids. Germline assignment: CDR1 SGHNT and CDR2 YENEEA. Deletions cut 6 bases from V and 2 bases from J, with 10 bases between.

CDR3 DNA sequence: TGTGCCAGCGGGACAAGACCAAACTACGAGCAGTACTTC. Translation: CASGTRPNYEQYF. The J gene is TRBJ2-7, the V gene TRBV6-1; D is possibly TRBD1 (6 bases). CDR1 and CDR2 from the germline V gene are MNHNS and SASEGT. This CDR3 has 13 amino acids. The V end was cut by 8 bases, the J end by 3 bases, with 14 bases between.

The chain combines TRBV11-2 with TRBJ2-1; D unclear. The CDR3 extends over 12 amino acids. The germline CDR1 and CDR2 sequences are SGHAT and FQNNGV. Between the trimmed V and J ends, which lost 2 bases and 8 bases, there was a span of 7 bases. CDR3 sequence (DNA): TGTGCCAGCAGCTTAACCGGCTATGAGCAGTTCTTC. It translates to CASSLTGYEQFF. Looking up the rest from reference TRBV11-2 and TRBJ2-1 gives the full variable domain: EAGVAQSPRYKIIEKRQSVAFWCNPISGHATLYWYQQILGQGPKLLIQFQNNGVVDDSQLPKDRFSAERLKGVDSTLKIQPAKLEDSAVYLCASSLTGYEQFFGPGTRLTVL.

The chain joins TRBV10-2 to TRBJ1-5, with D tentatively TRBD1 (5 bases). The CDR3 sequence is 17 residues long. V was shortened by 0 bases and J by 0 bases, with 12 bases between the two germline ends. Germline-derived CDR1 and CDR2 are WSHSY and SAAADI. CDR3 nucleotide sequence: TGCGCCAGCAGTGAGTCGTTTAGGACAAGTAGCAATCAGCCCCAGCATTTT. Protein: CASSESFRTSSNQPQHF.

The chain links TRBV7-9 to TRBJ1-2; 7 positions match TRBD1. This CDR3 has 15 amino acids. V was clipped by 2 bases and J by 3 bases; unmatched bases: 6. CDR1 and CDR2 (germline): SEHNR, FQNEAQ (reference sequence). CDR3 sequence reads: CASSLPDRIDYGYTF. The CDR3 nucleotides read TGTGCCAGCAGCTTACCGGACAGGATAGACTATGGCTACACCTTC.

A single count supports this clone. V gene TRBV6-1 combines with J gene TRBJ1-4; D possibly corresponds to TRBD1 (5 bases). The germline V and J ends were trimmed by 3 bases and 3 bases, with 14 bases remaining between them. Germline V CDR1 and CDR2: MNHNS, SASEGT. This CDR3 region has 16 residues. The CDR3 protein is CASSDPRDGANEKLFF. In nucleotides, the CDR3 is TGTGCCAGCAGTGATCCTCGGGACGGAGCTAATGAAAAACTGTTTTTT.

The chain has TRBV28 and TRBJ1-1; 7 bases are a match to TRBD1. In germline, CDR1 is MDHEN, CDR2 SYDVKM. V lost 6 bases, J lost 12 bases, and 4 bases stayed unmatched. The CDR3 has 10 residues. CDR3 amino acids: CASRDRESFF. In DNA, the CDR3 is TGTGCCAGCAGAGACAGGGAATCTTTCTTT.

CDR3: CASSPGLAEAYEQYF. The CDR3, as DNA: TGTGCCAGCAGCCCGGGACTAGCGGAAGCCTACGAGCAGTACTTC. The V and J genes are TRBV5-4 and TRBJ2-7, with 11 bases identical to TRBD2. Germline values: CDR1 SGHNT, CDR2 YYREEE (reference sequence). The CDR3 covers 15 residues. The V segment lost 4 bases and the J segment 2 bases; nucleotides outside the gene matches: 5. Complete variable domain (other parts from reference TRBV5-4 and TRBJ2-7): ETGVTQSPTHLIKTRGQQVTLRCSSQSGHNTVSWYQQALGQGPQFIFQYYREEENGRGNFPPRFSGLQFPNYSSELNVNALELDDSALYLCASSPGLAEAYEQYFGPGTRLTVT.

This clone was seen only a few times. The sample holds other DNA sequences that translate to the same CDR3. The chain is built from TRBV5-1 and TRBJ2-2; TRBD2 aligns across 11 bases. This CDR3 contains 15 residues. Germline trimming cut 2 bases from V and 3 bases from J; bases unmatched to any gene: 0. The V gene's germline CDR1 is SGHRS and CDR2 YFSETQ. The CDR3 DNA is TGCGCCAGCAGCTTACTAGCGGGAGACACCGGGGAGCTGTTTTTT. Its translation: CASSLLAGDTGELFF.

This clone was seen a single time. This chain uses TRBV5-1 with TRBJ2-3, with TRBD1 identical over 7 bases. Germline loops: CDR1 SGHRS, CDR2 YFSETQ. CDR3 length: 15 amino acids. V shed 4 bases, J shed 5 bases, and the junction held 10 bases outside the gene matches. The CDR3 DNA sequence: TGCGCCAGCAGCCCGAATACAGGGGCTGGAGATACGCAGTATTTT. Its protein is CASSPNTGAGDTQYF.

The CDR3 loop reads CASSSTGIGAEAFF. The CDR3 DNA follows: TGTGCCAGCAGCTCGACAGGGATAGGCGCTGAAGCTTTCTTT. This chain connects TRBV7-2 to TRBJ1-1; 7 bases match TRBD1. V gave up 4 bases and J gave up 6 bases; unmatched junction bases: 8. Per the germline V gene, CDR1 is SGHTA and CDR2 is FQGNSA. This CDR3 region has 14 residues.

The chain couples TRBV5-1 to TRBJ2-2, with D hard to call. The CDR3 extends over 15 amino acids. Germline lookup yields CDR1 SGHRS and CDR2 YFSETQ. The germline V and J ends were trimmed by 3 bases and 3 bases, with 12 bases remaining between them. CDR3 residues: CASSSTGPHTGELFF. CDR3 nucleotides: TGCGCCAGCAGCTCAACCGGGCCTCACACCGGGGAGCTGTTTTTT.

V usage is TRBV19 and J usage is TRBJ1-2; TRBD1 agrees at 7 bases. V was clipped by 6 bases and J by 2 bases; unmatched bases: 3. The CDR3 totals 13 residues. Germline V CDR1 and CDR2: LNHDA, SQIVND (reference sequence). CDR3 DNA sequence: TGTGCCAGTAGGTCCAGGGGGAACTATGGCTACACCTTC. This sequence encodes CASRSRGNYGYTF.